The table lists the clone carrying this T cell receptor (beta chain) with a few counts. Its antigen is not known. The sample belongs to a study of T cells after yellow fever vaccination. The CDR3 sequence is 14 residues long. Trimming cost V 0 bases and J 5 bases, with 9 bases left between them. Germline CDR1 and CDR2: SGHNT and YYREEE (reference sequence). A process of 5'RACE template switching, which added a universal primer site and UMIs, was used to make TCR cDNA. TCRdb called the 5' RACE reads again in MiXCR, with one record for every CDR3 protein. The sample includes 100,000 to 150,000 distinct CDR3 sequences, around 9.8% seen only once; the top ten take roughly 43%. General study points: Clones from primary vaccination mostly reappeared after the booster (96% CD4, around 90% CD8).

The chain links TRBV5-4 to TRBJ2-1; maybe TRBD1 (5 bases). The TCR comes from a man younger than 30 who received the YFV17D yellow fever vaccine. This sample comprised CD8+ T cells sorted from PBMCs, obtained on the day of the yellow fever booster vaccination. The CDR3 sequence is CASSLGAGNNEQFF. The CDR3 DNA is TGTGCCAGCAGCTTGGGGGCAGGGAACAATGAGCAGTTCTTC. The whole variable domain, remainder taken from reference TRBV5-4 and TRBJ2-1, is ETGVTQSPTHLIKTRGQQVTLRCSSQSGHNTVSWYQQALGQGPQFIFQYYREEENGRGNFPPRFSGLQFPNYSSELNVNALELDDSALYLCASSLGAGNNEQFFGPGTRLTVL.